The next 31 T cell receptor beta chains were all read from a single sample in a study of CD8 T cells in Susac syndrome. The RNA input was roughly 0.45 to 1 ug, and it was reverse transcribed with random hexamers. TCRdb passed the immunoSEQ multiplex PCR reads through MiXCR, listing each CDR3 protein once. The repertoire holds about 84,000 distinct CDR3 sequences, with 96% as singletons. The sample comprised CD8+ T cells from PBMCs. All receptors derive from a human donor with Susac syndrome.

The chain combines TRBV4-1 with TRBJ2-5; D is ambiguous. V gave up 2 bases and J gave up 2 bases, with 0 bases separating them. Germline CDR1 reads MGHRA; CDR2 reads YSYEKL. The CDR3 totals 11 residues. CDR3 coding DNA: TGCGCCAGCAGCCAACAAGAGACCCAGTACTTC. Translating gives CASSQQETQYF.

This clonotype was recorded only once. V and J are TRBV5-4 and TRBJ2-7, with a weak D call TRBD1 (5 bases). The CDR3 is made up of 14 amino acids. V lost 4 bases and J 2 bases, leaving 13 bases between the germline ends. Germline CDR1 is SGHNT and CDR2 is YYREEE (reference sequence). The CDR3 DNA reads TGTGCCAGCAGCCCAGACAGATACACCTACGAGCAGTACTTC. Residues: CASSPDRYTYEQYF.

To note about this clonotype: A read error may account for a junction end that differs from germline. This chain connects TRBV12-3 or TRBV12-4 to TRBJ2-3, with D maybe TRBD1 (5 bases). This CDR3 region has 12 residues. This chain's CDR3 is CASRLGADTQYF. The DNA for the CDR3 is TGTGCCAGCAGGTTAGGGGCAGATACGCAGTATTTT.

The V call is TRBV30, the J call TRBJ1-5; a weak D match, TRBD1 (5 bases). The CDR3 sequence is 13 residues long. The V gene's germline CDR1 is GTSNPN and CDR2 SVGIG (reference sequence). Trimming pared 4 bases from V and 4 bases from J, leaving 11 bases between. The CDR3 sequence is CAWTGTGNQPQHF. DNA of the CDR3: TGTGCCTGGACCGGGACTGGAAATCAGCCCCAGCATTTT.

The J gene is TRBJ2-1, the V gene TRBV13; D is ambiguous. The CDR3 is made up of 14 amino acids. The germline V and J ends were trimmed by 4 bases and 6 bases, with 13 bases remaining between them. Germline V CDR1 and CDR2: PRHDT, FYEKMQ (reference sequence). The CDR3 loop is CASSSPARLNEQFF. CDR3 coding DNA: TGTGCCAGCAGCTCCCCGGCTAGGCTCAATGAGCAGTTCTTC.

This chain connects TRBV3-1 to TRBJ1-3; D is uncertain. The CDR3 spans 16 residues. From germline, CDR1 is LGHDT and CDR2 YNNKEL (reference sequence). V dropped 0 bases and J dropped 0 bases, with 9 bases sitting between them. CDR3 protein: CASSQDRSLSGNTIYF. The DNA of the CDR3 is TGTGCCAGCAGCCAAGATCGAAGCCTCTCTGGAAACACCATATATTTT. Using reference TRBV3-1 and TRBJ1-3 for the parts outside the CDR3, the full variable domain is DTAVSQTPKYLVTQMGNDKSIKCEQNLGHDTMYWYKQDSKKFLKIMFSYNNKELIINETVPNRFSPKSPDKAHLNLHINSLELGDSAVYFCASSQDRSLSGNTIYFGEGSWLTVV.

This rearrangement joins TRBV28 to TRBJ2-7; 8 bases are shared with TRBD2. The trim removed 3 bases at V and 8 bases at J, leaving 9 bases unmatched. The germline gives CDR1 MDHEN, CDR2 SYDVKM. The CDR3 contains 14 residues. The CDR3 is CASSFLAGPVKQYF. The CDR3 DNA follows: TGTGCCAGCAGTTTTTTAGCGGGGCCGGTGAAGCAGTACTTC.

This chain uses TRBV20-1 with TRBJ2-5; 11 nucleotides line up with TRBD2. This CDR3 region has 16 residues. Per the germline V gene, CDR1 is DFQATT and CDR2 is SNEGSKA (reference sequence). V lost 2 bases and J lost 5; bases outside the gene matches: 10. The CDR3 loop reads CSARRITSGSMETQYF. The CDR3 region has the DNA TGCAGTGCTAGAAGAATTACTAGCGGGAGTATGGAGACCCAGTACTTC.

The chain couples TRBV13 to TRBJ1-1; possibly TRBD1 for D (6 bases). Germline V gene lookup returns CDR1 PRHDT and CDR2 FYEKMQ (reference sequence). The CDR3 length is 15 residues. Trimming shortened V by 4 bases and J by 1 base, and 13 bases separated the two germline ends. CDR3 residues: CASSSRQEPNTEAFF. CDR3 in DNA: TGTGCCAGCAGCTCACGACAGGAACCGAACACTGAAGCTTTCTTT.

This CDR3 is CASSPRDRVDEQYF. In DNA form, the CDR3 reads TGTGCCAGCAGCCCCCGGGACAGGGTCGACGAGCAGTACTTC. The V gene is TRBV9, the J gene TRBJ2-7; 9 bases are a match to TRBD1. V was pared by 4 bases and J by 5 bases, with 7 bases of the junction left unmatched. CDR3 size: 14 residues. The germline V gene has CDR1 SGDLS and CDR2 YYNGEE.

The chain carries TRBV24-1 and TRBJ2-7; tentatively, D is TRBD1 (6 bases). From germline, CDR1 is KGHDR and CDR2 SFDVKD. There are 13 residues in the CDR3. Trimming stripped 6 bases from V and 6 bases from J, with 14 bases between. CDR3 amino acids: CATSNTGTPEQYF. The CDR3 DNA sequence: TGTGCCACCAGTAACACAGGGACACCCGAGCAGTACTTC.

The chain employs TRBV24-1 and TRBJ2-1; D is perhaps TRBD2 (6 bases). Between the trimmed V and J ends, which lost 5 bases and 5 bases, there was a span of 9 bases. Germline V gene lookup returns CDR1 KGHDR and CDR2 SFDVKD. CDR3 length: 13 amino acids. The CDR3: CATSGTTNNEQFF. As DNA, the CDR3 is TGTGCCACCAGTGGGACTACCAACAATGAGCAGTTCTTC.

V and J are TRBV6-6 and TRBJ2-1; D uncertain. Germline V gene lookup returns CDR1 MNHNY and CDR2 SVGAGI (reference sequence). The CDR3 covers 14 residues. With 2 bases removed from V and 8 bases from J, the gap between germline ends came to 13 bases. Here the CDR3 DNA reads TGTGCCAGCAGTTACGTACCCGCTTTCGATGAGCAGTTCTTC. Its translation: CASSYVPAFDEQFF.

A single count supports this clonotype. This chain connects TRBV14 to TRBJ1-1; tentative D call: TRBD1 (5 bases). The germline gives CDR1 SGHDN, CDR2 FVKESK. V gave up 5 bases and J gave up 1 base, with 14 bases separating them. The CDR3 consists of 15 residues. CDR3 in DNA: TGTGCCAGCAGCAAGAGGGACGACAGGAACACTGAAGCTTTCTTT. Residues: CASSKRDDRNTEAFF. The full variable domain, its missing parts supplied by reference TRBV14 and TRBJ1-1, is EAGVTQFPSHSVIEKGQTVTLRCDPISGHDNLYWYRRVMGKEIKFLLHFVKESKQDESGMPNNRFLAERTGGTYSTLKVQPAELEDSGVYFCASSKRDDRNTEAFFGQGTRLTVV.

The J gene is TRBJ1-2, the V gene TRBV29-1, with TRBD1 matching over 7 bases. Germline V lookup: CDR1 SQVTM, CDR2 ANQGSEA. The CDR3 runs to 15 residues. V was pared by 6 bases and J by 4 bases, with 14 bases of the junction left unmatched. CDR3 in DNA: TGCAGCGTCTTGCCCCGAGACAGGGCGGGCTATGGCTACACCTTC. Translation gives CSVLPRDRAGYGYTF.

The CDR3 region has the DNA TGTGCCAGCAGCTTACTCTTAGGCCGCTTTGCCGATACGCAGTATTTT. This sequence encodes CASSLLLGRFADTQYF. This chain joins TRBV7-9 and TRBJ2-3, with no clear D. Germline V gives CDR1 SEHNR, CDR2 FQNEAQ (reference sequence). The CDR3 has 16 amino acids. Trimming took 2 bases from V and 6 from J, leaving 18 bases between them. Complete variable domain (other parts from reference TRBV7-9 and TRBJ2-3): DTGVSQNPRHKITKRGQNVTFRCDPISEHNRLYWYRQTLGQGPEFLTYFQNEAQLEKSRLLSDRFSAERPKGSFSTLEIQRTEQGDSAMYLCASSLLLGRFADTQYFGPGTRLTVL.

V usage is TRBV6-2 or TRBV6-3 and J usage is TRBJ2-5, with D unresolved. Looked up from germline, CDR1 is MNHEY and CDR2 is SVGEGT. V gave up 2 bases and J gave up 5 bases, with 12 bases separating them. The length of the CDR3 is 14 residues. CDR3 in amino acids: CASSYVAAHETQYF. The CDR3 DNA sequence: TGTGCCAGCAGTTACGTTGCGGCTCACGAGACCCAGTACTTC.

The chain recombines TRBV20-1 with TRBJ2-1, with TRBD2 identical over 10 bases. The CDR3 has 18 amino acids. The V gene end was trimmed by 4 bases and the J gene end by 3 bases; junction bases not matched to a gene: 15. Looked up from germline, CDR1 is DFQATT and CDR2 is SNEGSKA (reference sequence). Here the CDR3 DNA reads TGCAGTGCTACGGGACTAGCGCGAGTCGCGTCTGACTACAATGAGCAGTTCTTC. This gives the protein CSATGLARVASDYNEQFF.

The CDR3 coding sequence is TGCAGTGCTAGAGATGAGGCAGCCAACTCCTACGAGCAGTACGTC. This encodes CSARDEAANSYEQYV. This sequence joins TRBV20-1 and TRBJ2-7, with D unclear. CDR1 is DFQATT, CDR2 SNEGSKA, per germline (reference sequence). This CDR3 spans 15 amino acids. The V end lost 0 bases, the J end lost 0 bases, and 12 bases lay between the germline ends.

The genes are TRBV29-1 and TRBJ2-3; 14 bases are a match to TRBD2. V gave up 3 bases and J gave up 4 bases; unmatched junction bases: 9. CDR3 size: 17 residues. Germline V gives CDR1 SQVTM, CDR2 ANQGSEA. DNA for the CDR3: TGCAGCGTTGACCTCGGGACTAGCGGGAGACCTCCAGATACGCAGTATTTT. Protein sequence: CSVDLGTSGRPPDTQYF.

This chain uses TRBV30 with TRBJ2-3; possibly TRBD1 for D (6 bases). In germline, CDR1 is GTSNPN, CDR2 SVGIG (reference sequence). V gave up 0 bases and J gave up 5 bases, with 18 bases separating them. The CDR3 has 16 residues. CDR3 residues: CAWSVLDSFLRDTQYF. CDR3 bases: TGTGCCTGGAGTGTCTTGGACAGCTTTCTCCGAGATACGCAGTATTTT.

The chain is built from TRBV15 and TRBJ1-1; D call uncertain. V was pared by 2 bases and J by 1 base, with 11 bases between. The CDR3 length is 15 residues. Per the germline V gene, CDR1 is LNHNV and CDR2 is YYDKDF (reference sequence). The CDR3 reads CATSRTRNANTEAFF. CDR3 DNA sequence: TGTGCCACCAGCAGAACTCGGAACGCGAACACTGAAGCTTTCTTT.

This chain links TRBV4-3 with TRBJ1-2, with TRBD1 as a possible D gene (5 bases). The V gene's germline CDR1 is LGHNA and CDR2 YSLEER. This CDR3 has 15 residues. V was pared by 4 bases and J by 4 bases, with 16 bases between. In nucleotides, the CDR3 is TGCGCCAGCAGCCCCGGGACCCACACGCCCTATGGCTACACCTTC. Translation gives CASSPGTHTPYGYTF.

J is TRBJ1-1 and V is TRBV2; D not certain. V lost 6 bases to trimming and J lost 2 bases, with 7 bases between them. The germline V gene has CDR1 SNHLY and CDR2 FYNNEI. CDR3 size: 12 residues. The DNA of the CDR3 is TGTGCCAGCAGGTTAGGAAACACTGAAGCTTTCTTT. This gives the protein CASRLGNTEAFF.

V is TRBV4-2 and J is TRBJ1-2; D gene unclear. The CDR3 spans 14 residues. Germline CDR1 LGHNA, CDR2 YNFKEQ. Trimming pared 0 bases from V and 8 bases from J, leaving 13 bases between. The CDR3 here is CASSQEGTSGGYTF. The CDR3 bases are TGTGCCAGCAGCCAAGAAGGAACAAGCGGGGGCTACACCTTC.

This clonotype was seen once. The gene calls are TRBV29-1 and TRBJ2-3; 10 positions match TRBD1. J was trimmed by 6 bases and V by 6 bases; bases with no gene match: 18. This CDR3 is built from 17 residues. Per germline, CDR1 SQVTM and CDR2 ANQGSEA. The CDR3 loop is CSVSTGGVPTLTDTQYF. In DNA form, the CDR3 reads TGCAGCGTCTCGACAGGGGGCGTCCCCACCCTCACCGATACGCAGTATTTT.

The J gene is TRBJ2-2, the V gene TRBV6-5, with D possibly being TRBD1 (6 bases). The germline V and J ends were trimmed by 0 bases and 6 bases, with 17 bases remaining between them. Germline-derived CDR1 and CDR2 are MNHEY and SVGAGI. The CDR3 is 17 amino acids. CDR3 sequence reads: CASSYSPGHRDPGELFF. The CDR3 bases are TGTGCCAGCAGTTACTCACCGGGACACCGCGATCCCGGGGAGCTGTTTTTT.

V usage is TRBV29-1 and J usage is TRBJ1-2, with 7 bases identical to TRBD1. Germline V CDR1 and CDR2: SQVTM, ANQGSEA. The CDR3 runs 12 residues. The V segment lost 7 bases and the J segment 3 bases; nucleotides outside the gene matches: 5. CDR3 nucleotides: TGCAGCGCCCTCGGGACAGACTATGGCTACACCTTC. As protein: CSALGTDYGYTF.

V gene TRBV5-1 combines with J gene TRBJ2-7, with TRBD1 identical over 10 bases. The CDR3 is made up of 14 amino acids. Losses at the gene ends were 2 bases for V and 5 bases for J; bases not matched to a gene: 4. Germline V gene data show CDR1 as SGHRS and CDR2 as YFSETQ. The chain's CDR3 is CASSFGTGDNEQYF. Written as DNA, the CDR3 is TGCGCCAGCAGCTTCGGGACAGGGGACAACGAGCAGTACTTC.

CDR3 in DNA: TGCAGCGTCTTCGGAGGGAATAACTATGGCTACACCTTC. Amino acid sequence: CSVFGGNNYGYTF. The rearrangement links TRBV29-1 to TRBJ1-2; no firm D call. Looked up from germline, CDR1 is SQVTM and CDR2 is ANQGSEA. Trimming removed 6 bases at V and 1 base at J, with 12 bases between. The CDR3 extends over 13 amino acids.

The genes are TRBV30 and TRBJ2-1; D remains ambiguous. V gave up 2 bases and J gave up 15 bases, with 14 bases separating them. The CDR3 runs 11 residues. Germline V gives CDR1 GTSNPN, CDR2 SVGIG (reference sequence). The CDR3 loop reads CAWSYMDLTFF. CDR3 nucleotide sequence: TGTGCCTGGAGTTACATGGATTTGACGTTCTTC.